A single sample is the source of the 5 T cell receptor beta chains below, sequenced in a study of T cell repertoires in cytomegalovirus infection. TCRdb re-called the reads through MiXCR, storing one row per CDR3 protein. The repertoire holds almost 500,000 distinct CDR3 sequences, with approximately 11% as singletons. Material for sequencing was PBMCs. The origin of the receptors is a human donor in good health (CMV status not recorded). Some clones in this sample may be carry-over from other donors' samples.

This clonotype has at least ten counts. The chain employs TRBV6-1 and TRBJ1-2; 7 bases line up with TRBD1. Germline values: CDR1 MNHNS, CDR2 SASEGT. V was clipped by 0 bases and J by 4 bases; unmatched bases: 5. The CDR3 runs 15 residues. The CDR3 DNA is TGTGCCAGCAGTGAAGCAGGGACAGCGCCCTATGGCTACACCTTC. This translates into CASSEAGTAPYGYTF.

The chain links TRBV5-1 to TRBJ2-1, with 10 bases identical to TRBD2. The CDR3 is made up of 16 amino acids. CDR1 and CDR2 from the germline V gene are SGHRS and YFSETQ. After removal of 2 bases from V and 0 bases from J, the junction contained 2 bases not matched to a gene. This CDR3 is CASSFSSGSSYNEQFF. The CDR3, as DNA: TGCGCCAGCAGCTTCTCTAGCGGGAGCTCCTACAATGAGCAGTTCTTC.

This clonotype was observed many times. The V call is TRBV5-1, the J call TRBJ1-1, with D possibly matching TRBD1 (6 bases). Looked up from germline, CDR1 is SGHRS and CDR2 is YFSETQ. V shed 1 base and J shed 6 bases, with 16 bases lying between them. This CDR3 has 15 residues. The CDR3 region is CASSLRQGPSAEAFF. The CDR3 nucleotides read TGCGCCAGCAGCTTGAGGCAGGGGCCCTCCGCTGAAGCTTTCTTT.

DNA of the CDR3: TGTGCCAGCAGTTCCAGCCAGGGGGCGCGGGACACTGAAGCTTTCTTT. As protein: CASSSSQGARDTEAFF. The chain employs TRBV28 and TRBJ1-1; 8 bases are a match to TRBD1. V was pared by 4 bases and J by 3 bases, with 10 bases of the junction left unmatched. Germline lookup yields CDR1 MDHEN and CDR2 SYDVKM. CDR3 length equals 16 residues.

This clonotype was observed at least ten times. CDR3 in DNA: TGTGCCAGCAGGGTAGCGGGGGCCTCCTACAATGAGCAGTTCTTC. Its protein is CASRVAGASYNEQFF. This chain joins TRBV11-2 and TRBJ2-1; 9 bases are a match to TRBD2. Germline lookup yields CDR1 SGHAT and CDR2 FQNNGV. V lost 6 bases, J lost 0 bases, and 3 bases stayed unmatched. The CDR3 covers 15 residues.